Presented here are 8 T cell receptor beta chains from one specimen sequenced in a study of cytomegalovirus exposure and HLA in healthy donors (dated by TCRdb to about 2017). The method was the immunoSEQ multiplex PCR assay. TCRdb took over this immuneACCESS table, retaining in-frame rearrangements with V and J assigned. Such tables are incomplete; in checked studies, under half of the missing clones stem from an unresolved V gene, and the remainder is unexplained. The sample table contains roughly 84,000 clones; only one count was recorded for around 90% of them. The ten largest make up roughly 1.9% of the sample. The sequenced sample consisted of PBMCs. Receptors originate from a man aged 25 to 40 in good health and CMV-seronegative.

The chain links TRBV5-3 to TRBJ2-3; D is possibly TRBD2 (5 bases). TRBV5-3 is identified as an open reading frame with a role that is uncertain. Trimming cost V 1 base and J 2 bases, with 11 bases left between them. The length of the CDR3 is 15 residues. Written as DNA, the CDR3 is TGTGCCAGAAGCTTGTATCTAGCAAACACAGATACGCAGTATTTT. Translation gives CARSLYLANTDTQYF.

This clone appeared a single time. The rearrangement joins TRBV10-3 to TRBJ2-7; possibly TRBD1 for D (5 bases). CDR3 length: 14 residues. CDR1 is ENHRY, CDR2 SYGVKD, per germline. With 2 bases removed from V and 0 bases from J, the gap between germline ends came to 8 bases. The CDR3 here is CAISEPQGSYEQYF. CDR3 sequence (DNA): TGTGCCATCAGTGAGCCCCAGGGCTCCTACGAGCAGTACTTC.

The CDR3 DNA follows: TGTGCCAGCAGCAAAACTCAGGTGGGGAGGAAAAACATTCAGTACTTC. This translates into CASSKTQVGRKNIQYF. The chain couples TRBV21-1 to TRBJ2-4; TRBD2 is the table's D call, not checked against the DNA. TRBV21-1 is an annotated pseudogene. The CDR3 loop spans 16 amino acids.

The rearrangement links TRBV18 to TRBJ2-3; D is possibly TRBD2 (5 bases). V lost 8 bases and J 6 bases, leaving 18 bases between the germline ends. Germline lookup yields CDR1 KGHSH and CDR2 LQKENI. CDR3 length: 14 amino acids. The DNA for the CDR3 is TGTGCCAGCCGCACGGACGTTCGGGGTGATACGCAGTATTTT. Amino acid sequence: CASRTDVRGDTQYF.

Only a few counts were recorded for this clone. The CDR3 region is CASSSLGELFF. The CDR3 bases are TGTGCCAGCAGCTCCCTCGGGGAGCTGTTTTTT. V usage is TRBV11-3 and J usage is TRBJ2-2, with D hard to call. The CDR3 extends over 11 amino acids. The germline gives CDR1 SGHNT, CDR2 YENEEA. V gave up 4 bases and J gave up 7 bases, with 4 bases separating them.

This clone was seen just once. The chain uses TRBV7-8 and TRBJ2-2, with 7 bases identical to TRBD2. CDR1 is SGHVS, CDR2 FQNEAQ, per germline. The junction had 8 bases not matched to a gene; V was cut back by 1 base and J by 6 bases. The CDR3 has 16 amino acids. The chain's CDR3 is CASSLGGPGRAGELFF. DNA for the CDR3: TGTGCCAGCAGCTTAGGGGGCCCAGGGAGGGCCGGGGAGCTGTTTTTT.

The chain has TRBV6-1 and TRBJ2-2, with 9 bases aligning to TRBD2. V was clipped by 4 bases and J by 2 bases; unmatched bases: 5. The CDR3 consists of 16 residues. From germline, CDR1 is MNHNS and CDR2 SASEGT. This CDR3 reads CASSVLTSGNTGELFF. The CDR3 nucleotides read TGTGCCAGCAGTGTCCTGACTAGCGGTAACACCGGGGAGCTGTTTTTT.

CDR3 bases: TGTGCCAGCAGCTCGGGACTAGCGTACAATGAGCAGTTCTTC. It yields the protein CASSSGLAYNEQFF. V gene TRBV5-4 combines with J gene TRBJ2-1; TRBD2 aligns across 10 bases. Germline CDR1 is SGHNT and CDR2 is YYREEE (reference sequence). Germline trimming cut 3 bases from V and 4 bases from J; bases unmatched to any gene: 1. The CDR3 runs 14 residues.